This paragraph reports one T cell receptor (beta chain). Its antigen remains unknown. The CDR3 runs to 14 residues. Germline values: CDR1 SGHNT, CDR2 YYREEE (reference sequence). The ends lost 4 bases at V and 1 base at J; junction bases unmatched: 1. It was second doses at about 4 or about 12 weeks that were pooled. This record belongs to a study of T cell responses to AZD1222 COVID-19 vaccine. Points from the study as a whole: Regions 160-218 and 743-854 dominated among vaccine-associated CD4 TCRs spanning spike. In the spike-specific TCR repertoire, nearly half reportedly target unmutated variant regions. Repertoires were collected only later (after the peak T cell response had occurred).

Assay used: immunoSEQ multiplex PCR; TCRdb lists only in-frame clones, some missing. This repertoire shows about 54,000 clones, 89% found once; its top ten account for roughly 14%. V usage is TRBV5-4 and J usage is TRBJ1-5, with TRBD1 identical over 8 bases. This receptor was taken from an adult who received the AZD1222 COVID-19 vaccine. The specimen was peripheral blood, collected 28 days after the second AZD1222 dose. The CDR3 loop is CASSRTGSNQPQHF. In DNA, the CDR3 is TGTGCCAGCAGCCGGACAGGGAGCAATCAGCCCCAGCATTTT. The full variable domain, with the rest looked up from reference TRBV5-4 and TRBJ1-5, is ETGVTQSPTHLIKTRGQQVTLRCSSQSGHNTVSWYQQALGQGPQFIFQYYREEENGRGNFPPRFSGLQFPNYSSELNVNALELDDSALYLCASSRTGSNQPQHFGDGTRLSIL.